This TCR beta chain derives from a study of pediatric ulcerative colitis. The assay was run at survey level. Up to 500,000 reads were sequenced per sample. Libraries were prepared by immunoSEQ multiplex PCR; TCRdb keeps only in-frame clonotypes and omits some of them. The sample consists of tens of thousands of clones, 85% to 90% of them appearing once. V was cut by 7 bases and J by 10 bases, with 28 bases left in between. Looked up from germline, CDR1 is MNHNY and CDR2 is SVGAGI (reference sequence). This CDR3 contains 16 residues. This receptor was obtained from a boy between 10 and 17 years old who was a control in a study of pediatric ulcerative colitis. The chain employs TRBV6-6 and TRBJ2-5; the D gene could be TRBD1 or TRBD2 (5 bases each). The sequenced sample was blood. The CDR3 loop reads CASTSSRRGDMIDQYF. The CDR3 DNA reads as TGTGCCAGCACATCCAGCCGCAGAGGGGATATGATCGACCAGTACTTC.